This T cell receptor (beta chain) was found in a study of T-cell memory formation after mild COVID-19. TCRdb independently ran MiXCR on the 5' RACE reads; one entry per CDR3 protein. The data contain around 110,000 distinct CDR3 sequences, roughly an eighth of them singletons. The sequenced material came from PBMCs or a T cell subset sorted from them (not recorded which). This TCR was sampled from an adult woman who had mild COVID-19 (a few samples of this study predate the infection). Cell type and time point are not known.

The CDR3 protein is CASYVAGELFF. CDR3 sequence (DNA): TGTGCCAGTTACGTTGCCGGGGAGCTGTTTTTT. The V call is TRBV7-9, the J call TRBJ2-2; D is ambiguous. This CDR3 is built from 11 residues. V was pared by 9 bases and J by 6 bases, with 8 bases between. From germline, CDR1 is SEHNR and CDR2 FQNEAQ (reference sequence). Together with reference TRBV7-9 and TRBJ2-2, the CDR3 gives the full variable domain: DTGVSQNPRHKITKRGQNVTFRCDPISEHNRLYWYRQTLGQGPEFLTYFQNEAQLEKSRLLSDRFSAERPKGSFSTLEIQRTEQGDSAMYLCASYVAGELFFGEGSRLTVL.